Following are 2 T cell receptor beta chains from one sample sequenced in a study of identical twins. MiXCR was run by TCRdb on the 5' RACE reads, yielding one entry per CDR3 protein. The sample shows some 1,600,000 distinct CDR3 sequences, less than 40% of them seen only once. The sequencing sample was made of cord blood. The receptors come from a newborn girl in good health.

This chain joins TRBV5-1 and TRBJ2-4; tentatively, D is TRBD2 (6 bases). The end of the DNA is better explained by TRBJ2-7, so the J call may be wrong. Germline CDR1 is SGHRS and CDR2 is YFSETQ. The CDR3 covers 14 residues. The CDR3 nucleotides read TGCGCCAGCAGCTGGGGGGTGAACTCCTACGAGCAGTACTTC. Its translation: CASSWGVNSYEQYF.

This clonotype was picked up a small number of times. V is TRBV18 and J is TRBJ2-5; the D gene is possibly TRBD1 (5 bases). Trimming took off 1 base at V and 4 bases at J, with 10 bases between the two ends. Germline-derived CDR1 and CDR2 are KGHSH and LQKENI. This CDR3 has 14 amino acids. CDR3 sequence (DNA): TGTGCCAGCTCACCACATGGGGCTGGAGAGACCCAGTACTTC. Its protein is CASSPHGAGETQYF.